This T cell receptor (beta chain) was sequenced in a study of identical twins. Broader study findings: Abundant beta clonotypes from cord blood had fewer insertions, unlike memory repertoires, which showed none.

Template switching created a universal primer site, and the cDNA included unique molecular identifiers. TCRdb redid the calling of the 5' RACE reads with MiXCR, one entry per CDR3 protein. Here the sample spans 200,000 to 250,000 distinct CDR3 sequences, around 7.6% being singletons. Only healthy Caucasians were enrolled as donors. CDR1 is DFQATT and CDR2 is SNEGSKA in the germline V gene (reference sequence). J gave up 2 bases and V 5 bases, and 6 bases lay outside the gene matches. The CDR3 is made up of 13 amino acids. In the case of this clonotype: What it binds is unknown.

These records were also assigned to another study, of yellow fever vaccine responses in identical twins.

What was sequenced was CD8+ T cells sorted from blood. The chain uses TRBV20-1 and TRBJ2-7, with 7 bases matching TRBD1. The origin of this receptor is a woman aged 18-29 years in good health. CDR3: CSADAGGAYEQYV. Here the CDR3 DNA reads TGCAGTGCTGATGCAGGGGGAGCCTACGAGCAGTACGTC.